Listed below are T cell receptor beta chains from one sample, sequenced in a study of neurological immune-mediated disorders. TCRdb re-called the 5' RACE reads with MiXCR, one entry per CDR3 protein. This sample has fewer than 85,000 distinct CDR3 sequences, with over 15% found just once. The sequenced sample was PBMCs. The receptor source for this set is a woman between 40 and 55 years old in good health. CDR3s include the opening cysteine and the closing phenylalanine or tryptophan. The D gene is left open where the match is weak. The size field is filled for only some rows; it gives once, few, many or a size class.

clone size	V gene	J gene	D gene	CDR3 protein	CDR3 DNA
few	TRBV2	TRBJ2-5	.	CASSTGQPQETQYF	TGTGCCAGCAGTACCGGACAGCCTCAAGAGACCCAGTACTTC
many	TRBV7-3	TRBJ2-2	TRBD1	CASSLGQGIAGELFF	TGTGCCAGCAGCTTAGGACAGGGGATCGCCGGGGAGCTGTTTTTT
few	TRBV20-1	TRBJ1-2	.	CSANLQDIGYTF	TGCAGTGCTAATTTACAGGACATTGGCTACACCTTC
.	TRBV10-3	TRBJ2-3	.	CAIGTWGADTQYF	TGTGCCATCGGGACATGGGGCGCAGATACGCAGTATTTT
once	TRBV27	TRBJ2-7	.	CASTSQPQGGEQYF	TGTGCCAGCACCTCGCAGCCCCAGGGGGGCGAGCAGTACTTC
many	TRBV2	TRBJ1-4	.	CASSSGPINEKLFF	TGTGCCAGCAGTTCCGGGCCGATAAATGAAAAACTGTTTTTT
many	TRBV5-1	TRBJ1-1	.	CASSLNPNTEAFF	TGCGCCAGCAGCTTGAATCCGAACACTGAAGCTTTCTTT
many	TRBV6-5	TRBJ1-1	TRBD1	CASSRDRRGGTEAFF	TGTGCCAGCAGCCGGGACAGGAGGGGGGGAACTGAAGCTTTCTTT
few	TRBV30	TRBJ2-1	.	CAWGDSSNEQFF	TGTGCCTGGGGAGACAGTTCCAATGAGCAGTTCTTC
many	TRBV7-2	TRBJ1-1	.	CASSYPLGNTEAFF	TGTGCCAGCAGCTACCCCTTAGGGAACACTGAAGCTTTCTTT
many	TRBV2	TRBJ1-1	.	CASSEAGFTEAFF	TGTGCCAGCAGTGAAGCAGGGTTCACTGAAGCTTTCTTT
many	TRBV15	TRBJ1-5	.	CATSRDLQPQHF	TGTGCCACCAGCAGAGATCTCCAGCCCCAGCATTTT
many	TRBV6-6	TRBJ2-2	.	CASKDPEGEAGELFF	TGTGCCAGCAAAGACCCTGAGGGGGAGGCCGGGGAGCTGTTTTTT
many	TRBV12-3/TRBV12-4	TRBJ1-4	.	CASSLTATNEKLFF	TGTGCCAGCAGTTTAACTGCAACTAATGAAAAACTGTTTTTT
many	TRBV6-5	TRBJ2-1	.	CASRSDSSGNEQFF	TGTGCCAGCAGGTCGGACTCCTCCGGAAATGAGCAGTTCTTC
many	TRBV6-4	TRBJ2-3	TRBD2	CASSPGLAGTDTQYF	TGTGCCAGCAGCCCGGGACTAGCGGGCACAGATACGCAGTATTTT
many	TRBV20-1	TRBJ2-7	TRBD1	CSASSGTDSYEQYF	TGCAGTGCCAGTTCCGGGACAGATTCCTACGAGCAGTACTTC
many	TRBV18	TRBJ1-5	TRBD1	CASSQTGEYSNQPQHF	TGTGCCAGCTCACAGACAGGGGAGTATAGCAATCAGCCCCAGCATTTT
many	TRBV7-2	TRBJ1-1	.	CASSFPSTEAFF	TGTGCCAGCAGCTTCCCATCCACTGAAGCTTTCTTT
many	TRBV20-1	TRBJ2-3	TRBD2	CSVTRGGRSTDTQYF	TGCAGTGTTACGCGGGGGGGCCGGAGCACAGATACGCAGTATTTT
many	TRBV4-2	TRBJ1-4	.	CASSARGGGDEKLFF	TGTGCCAGCAGCGCGCGTGGGGGCGGGGATGAAAAACTGTTTTTT
many	TRBV14	TRBJ1-4	.	CASSLQGFNEKLFF	TGTGCCAGCAGCCTACAGGGTTTTAATGAAAAACTGTTTTTT
many	TRBV5-5	TRBJ1-5	.	CASSFKGGDQPQHF	TGTGCCAGCAGCTTCAAGGGTGGGGATCAGCCCCAGCATTTT
many	TRBV5-1	TRBJ1-2	.	CASSSEGGGAFNYGYTF	TGCGCCAGCAGCTCCGAAGGGGGGGGGGCTTTCAACTATGGCTACACCTTC
.	TRBV6-2/TRBV6-3	TRBJ2-7	.	CASSFGLTTYEQYF	TGTGCCAGCAGTTTCGGGTTGACAACCTACGAGCAGTACTTC
many	TRBV2	TRBJ1-3	.	CASSGYEWNTIYF	TGTGCCAGCAGTGGCTACGAATGGAACACCATATATTTT
few	TRBV19	TRBJ2-3	.	CASSIALEGTQYF	TGTGCCAGTAGTATAGCCCTGGAAGGTACGCAGTATTTT
many	TRBV7-2	TRBJ2-7	TRBD2	CASSPAGGPHEQYF	TGTGCCAGCAGCCCAGCGGGGGGGCCCCACGAGCAGTACTTC
many	TRBV29-1	TRBJ1-1	TRBD1	CSVGTGNAEAFF	TGCAGCGTGGGGACAGGGAACGCTGAAGCTTTCTTT
many	TRBV5-1	TRBJ1-1	TRBD1	CASSGIGTAVTEAFF	TGCGCCAGCAGCGGGATCGGGACAGCGGTTACTGAAGCTTTCTTT
many	TRBV7-9	TRBJ2-7	TRBD1	CASSSGQGFPLYF	TGTGCCAGCAGCTCCGGACAGGGTTTCCCACTTTACTTC
many	TRBV20-1	TRBJ1-6	.	CSARSSYNSPLHF	TGCAGTGCCCGAAGCTCCTATAATTCACCCCTCCACTTT
many	TRBV7-2	TRBJ2-1	.	CASSLHNEQFF	TGTGCCAGCAGCTTGCACAATGAGCAGTTCTTC
many	TRBV29-1	TRBJ1-1	.	CSGQYLTEAFF	TGCAGCGGACAGTATCTCACTGAAGCTTTCTTT
.	TRBV20-1	TRBJ1-5	TRBD1	CSATLGQGAHQPQHF	TGCAGTGCTACCCTTGGACAGGGGGCCCATCAGCCCCAGCATTTT
many	TRBV27	TRBJ1-5	.	CASSSGGNQPQHF	TGTGCCAGCAGTTCTGGCGGCAATCAGCCCCAGCATTTT
many	TRBV6-5	TRBJ2-5	TRBD1	CASSGTGGQETQYF	TGTGCCAGCAGTGGGACAGGGGGCCAAGAGACCCAGTACTTC
many	TRBV14	TRBJ2-1	TRBD2	CASSQGRGAPQFF	TGTGCCAGCAGCCAAGGGCGGGGGGCCCCCCAGTTCTTC
many	TRBV12-3/TRBV12-4	TRBJ2-2	TRBD1	CASSLQGAGELFF	TGTGCCAGCAGTTTACAGGGGGCCGGGGAGCTGTTTTTT
many	TRBV20-1	TRBJ2-1	.	CSARDSWGLSSYNEQFF	TGCAGTGCTAGAGATAGCTGGGGCTTGAGCTCCTACAATGAGCAGTTCTTC
.	TRBV5-5	TRBJ2-1	TRBD2	CASSLLSAGDYNEQFF	TGTGCCAGCAGCTTGTTGTCGGCGGGGGATTACAATGAGCAGTTCTTC
.	TRBV6-2/TRBV6-3	TRBJ2-1	TRBD2	CASSSTLSGGAKNEQFF	TGTGCCAGCAGTTCTACACTCAGCGGGGGGGCGAAGAATGAGCAGTTCTTC
many	TRBV4-1	TRBJ2-3	.	CASSQEGGGLADTQYF	TGCGCCAGCAGCCAAGAGGGGGGGGGCCTGGCAGATACGCAGTATTTT
.	TRBV20-1	TRBJ2-7	.	CSARTSSLEQYF	TGCAGTGCTAGAACTAGTTCTCTCGAGCAGTACTTC
many	TRBV12-3/TRBV12-4	TRBJ2-2	TRBD2	CASSSAGGFGTGELFF	TGTGCCAGCAGTTCCGCGGGGGGGTTTGGCACCGGGGAGCTGTTTTTT
many	TRBV29-1	TRBJ1-1	.	CSVGHPNTEAFF	TGCAGCGTAGGACATCCGAACACTGAAGCTTTCTTT
many	TRBV5-1	TRBJ1-1	.	CASSPDGRGGNTEAFF	TGCGCCAGCAGCCCCGATGGCCGAGGGGGGAACACTGAAGCTTTCTTT
many	TRBV6-6	TRBJ1-5	.	CASNQGSSRPQHF	TGTGCCAGCAATCAGGGGTCCTCCAGGCCCCAGCATTTT
many	TRBV12-3/TRBV12-4	TRBJ2-5	.	CASSSPGGHETQYF	TGTGCCAGCAGTTCCCCAGGGGGGCATGAGACCCAGTACTTC
many	TRBV28	TRBJ2-3	.	CASSLLMRTDTQYF	TGTGCCAGCAGTTTATTAATGAGAACAGATACGCAGTATTTT
once	TRBV20-1	TRBJ2-5	TRBD2	CSARVSRGEEETQYF	TGCAGTGCTAGAGTCTCACGGGGGGAGGAAGAGACCCAGTACTTC